What follows describes a single TCR beta chain. Its specificity is unknown. This specimen comes from a study of neoadjuvant nivolumab and ipilimumab in lung cancer. Study background: Patients got nivolumab 3 mg/kg on days 1, 15 and 29; combination added ipilimumab 1 mg/kg day 1. Study conclusions and caveats: Only two of four nivolumab-treated tumors gained richness and clonality by surgery. Only a small number of samples underwent TCR sequencing. Resected tumors had greater TCR richness and clonality than uninvolved lung.

The table came from immunoSEQ multiplex PCR; TCRdb's copy has only in-frame clones and leaves some out. The sample contains 10,000 to 15,000 clones, under 97% of which appear only once. The germline V gene has CDR1 ENHRY and CDR2 SYGVKD. Trimming took off 2 bases at V and 9 bases at J, with 11 bases between the two ends. This CDR3 region has 13 residues. This rearrangement joins TRBV10-3 to TRBJ2-1; D unresolved. The sequences come from peripheral blood, collected after neoadjuvant nivolumab, alone or with ipilimumab, at or shortly before surgery. The TCR sequence derives from an adult with non-small cell lung cancer. The CDR3 protein is CAISERPAGEQFF. CDR3 nucleotide sequence: TGTGCCATCAGTGAGCGACCGGCCGGTGAGCAGTTCTTC.